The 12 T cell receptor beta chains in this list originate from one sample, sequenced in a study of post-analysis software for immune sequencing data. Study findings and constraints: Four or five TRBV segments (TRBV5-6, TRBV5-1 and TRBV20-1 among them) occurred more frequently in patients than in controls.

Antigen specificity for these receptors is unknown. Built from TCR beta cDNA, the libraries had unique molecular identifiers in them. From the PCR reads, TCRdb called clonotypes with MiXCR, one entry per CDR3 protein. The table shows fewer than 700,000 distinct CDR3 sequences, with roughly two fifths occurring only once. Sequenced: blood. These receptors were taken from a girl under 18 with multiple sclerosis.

The CDR3 protein is CASSERGLGLGETQYF. For the CDR3, the DNA is TGTGCCAGCAGTGAAAGGGGACTGGGGCTCGGAGAGACCCAGTACTTC. The genes are TRBV6-1 and TRBJ2-5; a possible D gene is TRBD2 (6 bases). With 2 bases removed from V and 4 bases from J, the gap between germline ends came to 17 bases. This CDR3 comprises 16 residues. The germline gives CDR1 MNHNS, CDR2 SASEGT.

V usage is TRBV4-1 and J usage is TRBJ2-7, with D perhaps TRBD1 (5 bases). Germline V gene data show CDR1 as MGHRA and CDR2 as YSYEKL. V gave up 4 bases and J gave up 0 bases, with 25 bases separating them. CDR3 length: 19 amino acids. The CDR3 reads CASSPNPGSIITTSYEQYF. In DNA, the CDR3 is TGCGCCAGCAGCCCGAACCCAGGGTCGATAATCACGACCTCCTACGAGCAGTACTTC.

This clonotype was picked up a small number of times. The CDR3 DNA reads as TGTGCCAGCGTAGGGGGATCGGGAGGCTACACCTTC. Encoded protein: CASVGGSGGYTF. The gene calls are TRBV6-6 and TRBJ1-2, with D perhaps matching TRBD1 (6 bases). This CDR3 is 12 amino acids long. The germline CDR1 and CDR2 sequences are MNHNY and SVGAGI (reference sequence). V gave up 8 bases and J gave up 8 bases, with 15 bases separating them.

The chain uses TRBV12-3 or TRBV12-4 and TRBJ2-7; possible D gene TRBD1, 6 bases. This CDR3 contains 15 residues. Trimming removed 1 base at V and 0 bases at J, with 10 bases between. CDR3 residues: CASSLGTGLSYEQYF. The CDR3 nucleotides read TGTGCCAGCAGTTTAGGCACAGGGCTCTCCTACGAGCAGTACTTC.

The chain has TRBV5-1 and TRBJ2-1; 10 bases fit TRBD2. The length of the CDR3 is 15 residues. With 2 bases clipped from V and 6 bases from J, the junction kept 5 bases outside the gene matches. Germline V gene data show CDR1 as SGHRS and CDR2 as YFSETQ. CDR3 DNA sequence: TGCGCCAGCAGCTTCGCACTAGCGGGGCCCAATGAGCAGTTCTTC. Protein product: CASSFALAGPNEQFF.

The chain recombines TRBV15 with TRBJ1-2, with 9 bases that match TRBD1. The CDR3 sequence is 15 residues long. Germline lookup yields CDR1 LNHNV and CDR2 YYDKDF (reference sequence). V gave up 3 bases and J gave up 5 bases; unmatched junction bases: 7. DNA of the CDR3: TGTGCCACCAGCAGGGGACAGGGCTTCGTGTATGGCTACACCTTC. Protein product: CATSRGQGFVYGYTF. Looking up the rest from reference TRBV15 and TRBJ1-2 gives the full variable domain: DAMVIQNPRYQVTQFGKPVTLSCSQTLNHNVMYWYQQKSSQAPKLLFHYYDKDFNNEADTPDNFQSRRPNTSFCFLDIRSPGLGDTAMYLCATSRGQGFVYGYTFGSGTRLTVV.

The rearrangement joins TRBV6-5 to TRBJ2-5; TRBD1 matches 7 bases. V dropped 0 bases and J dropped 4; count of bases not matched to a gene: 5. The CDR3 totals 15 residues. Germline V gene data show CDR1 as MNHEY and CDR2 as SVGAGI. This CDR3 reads CASSYSRTGGETQYF. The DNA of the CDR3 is TGTGCCAGCAGTTACTCGAGGACAGGTGGAGAGACCCAGTACTTC.

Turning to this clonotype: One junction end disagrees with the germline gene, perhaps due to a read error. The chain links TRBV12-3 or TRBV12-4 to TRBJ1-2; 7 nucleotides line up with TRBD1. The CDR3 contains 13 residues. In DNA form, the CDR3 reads TGTGCCAGCAGTTTAGGACAGGGCCGAGGCTACGCCTTC. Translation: CASSLGQGRGYAF.

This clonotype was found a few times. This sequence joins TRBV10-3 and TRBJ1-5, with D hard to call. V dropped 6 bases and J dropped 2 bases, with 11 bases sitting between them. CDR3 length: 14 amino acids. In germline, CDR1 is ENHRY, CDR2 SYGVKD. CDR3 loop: CAISRTGGNQPQHF. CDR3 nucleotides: TGTGCCATCAGCCGGACGGGTGGCAATCAGCCCCAGCATTTT.

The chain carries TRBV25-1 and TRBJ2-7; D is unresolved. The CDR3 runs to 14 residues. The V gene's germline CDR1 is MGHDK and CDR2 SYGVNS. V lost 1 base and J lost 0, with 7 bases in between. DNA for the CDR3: TGTGCCAGCAGTGAATTTATGAGCTCCTACGAGCAGTACTTC. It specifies CASSEFMSSYEQYF.

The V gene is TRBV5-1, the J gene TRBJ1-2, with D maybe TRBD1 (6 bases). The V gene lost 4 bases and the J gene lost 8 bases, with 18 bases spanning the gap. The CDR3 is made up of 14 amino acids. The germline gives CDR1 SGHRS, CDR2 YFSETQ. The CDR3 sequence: CASSRGTPREGYTF. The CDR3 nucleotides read TGCGCCAGCAGCCGTGGGACACCCCGGGAAGGCTACACCTTC.

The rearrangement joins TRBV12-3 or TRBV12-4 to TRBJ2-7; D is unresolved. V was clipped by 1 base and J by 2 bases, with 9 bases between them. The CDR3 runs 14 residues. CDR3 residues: CASSLVFVTYEQYF. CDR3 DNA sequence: TGTGCCAGCAGTTTAGTATTCGTAACCTACGAGCAGTACTTC.